These T cell receptor beta chains were read from a single sample in a study of T cells in Graves' hyperthyroidism and ophthalmopathy. MiXCR, applied by TCRdb to the multiplex PCR reads, yields one record per CDR3 protein. The sample includes around 300,000 distinct CDR3 sequences, 20% to 25% of them seen just once. The specimen was blood. The receptors derive from a man aged 25 to 40 with Graves' ophthalmopathy. Each CDR3 is given with its conserved first and last residue. Each record gives: J gene, V gene, D gene, clone size, CDR3 DNA, CDR3 protein. D genes are given only for firm matches. Size is omitted from some rows. Given values are once, few, many or a class for expanded clones.

>TRBJ2-3|TRBV7-3|TRBD2|-
TGTGCCAGCAGCTTAACGGCTCTAGCGGGAGTGGATACGCAGTATTTT
CASSLTALAGVDTQYF
>TRBJ2-7|TRBV4-1|-|-
TGCGCCAGCAGCCAAGACGGGGCAGCGGGCGAGCAGTACTTC
CASSQDGAAGEQYF
>TRBJ2-4|TRBV12-3/TRBV12-4|TRBD1|-
TGTGCCAGCAGTCCCGGACAGGCCATTCAGTACTTC
CASSPGQAIQYF
>TRBJ2-7|TRBV11-2|TRBD1|many
TGTGCCAGCAGCCCTCTGACAGGGGGCGCGTCCTACGAGCAGTACTTC
CASSPLTGGASYEQYF
>TRBJ2-6|TRBV7-9|-|few
TGTGCCAGCCCGCCAGGGCTAGTCTCTGGGGCCAACGTCCTGACTTTC
CASPPGLVSGANVLTF
>TRBJ1-2|TRBV19|-|-
TGTGCCAGTAGTATTGGTTGGGACATCAGAAACTATGGCTACACCTTC
CASSIGWDIRNYGYTF
>TRBJ2-7|TRBV20-1|-|many
TGCAGTGCTGTAGTCCCCGACATCCCTCGGTACGAGCAGTACTTC
CSAVVPDIPRYEQYF
>TRBJ1-6|TRBV30|-|few
TGTGCCTCGACCGGGGGGTTTGGTTCACCCCTCCACTTT
CASTGGFGSPLHF
>TRBJ2-7|TRBV28|-|few
TGTGCCAGCAGTTTTTCCTCCGAGCAGTACTTC
CASSFSSEQYF
>TRBJ2-1|TRBV30|-|many
TGTGCCTGGAGTGTTGGCTGGTCTAGCAACGGGAATGAGCAGTTCTTC
CAWSVGWSSNGNEQFF
>TRBJ2-1|TRBV20-1|-|-
TGCAGTGCTGGCGGGCGAGGGGCCCCTGAGCAGTTCTTC
CSAGGRGAPEQFF
>TRBJ1-2|TRBV10-3|-|-
TGTGCCATCAGTGGCCCAGGACAGTATGGCTACACCTTC
CAISGPGQYGYTF
>TRBJ2-1|TRBV24-1|-|few
TGTGCCACCAGTGACCCCTCTCCGGCCGCCGACCTTCACAATGAGCAGTTCTTC
CATSDPSPAADLHNEQFF
>TRBJ1-2|TRBV4-2|TRBD1|-
TGTGCCAGCAGCGAAGGGACAGGGGGCGCGGAAGGCTACACCTTC
CASSEGTGGAEGYTF
>TRBJ2-2|TRBV10-3|-|few
TGTGCCATCAGTGAGTCCGATGCAGGGAGGTACACCGGGGAGCTGTTTTTT
CAISESDAGRYTGELFF
>TRBJ2-7|TRBV15|TRBD2|-
TGTGCCACCAGCAGAGAGGGTAGCGGGAGTTTCAACGAGCAGTACTTC
CATSREGSGSFNEQYF
>TRBJ1-1|TRBV3-1|TRBD1|many
TGTGCCAGCAGCGGACAGGGATGGAACACTGAAGCTTTCTTT
CASSGQGWNTEAFF
>TRBJ1-5|TRBV2|-|many
TGTGCCAGCCGGAGGTCCGGGACACTAAATCAGCCCCAGCATTTT
CASRRSGTLNQPQHF
>TRBJ2-1|TRBV10-3|TRBD2|many
TGTGCCATCGGGCTAGCGGGCACCCCCTACAATGAGCAGTTCTTC
CAIGLAGTPYNEQFF
>TRBJ2-7|TRBV7-8|-|-
TGTGCCAGCAGCTTAGAAGGACTAACTACCTACGAGCAGTACTTC
CASSLEGLTTYEQYF
>TRBJ1-1|TRBV3-1|-|many
TGTGCCAGCAGTCTAGGACGGAGTGGGATAACTTTCTTT
CASSLGRSGITFF
>TRBJ2-5|TRBV20-1|TRBD2|few
TGCAGTGCCCGGACTAGCGGGAGTGAGACCCAGTACTTC
CSARTSGSETQYF
>TRBJ2-5|TRBV4-1|TRBD2|-
TGCGCCAGCAGCCAAAGGACTAGCGCTAAAGAGACCCAGTACTTC
CASSQRTSAKETQYF
>TRBJ2-7|TRBV27|-|-
TGTGCCAGCGGGGGGACAGAGAACTACTACGAGCAGTACTTC
CASGGTENYYEQYF
>TRBJ1-3|TRBV2|-|few
TGTGCCAGCAGCTTCGACATGTTCTCTGGAAACACCATATATTTT
CASSFDMFSGNTIYF
>TRBJ1-2|TRBV7-9|-|-
TGTGCCAGCAGCTTATACCCATTAAACTATGGCTACACCTTC
CASSLYPLNYGYTF
>TRBJ2-7|TRBV30|TRBD2|-
TGTGCCTGGAGGGCCCCTAGCGGGGCCTTTTGGCAGTACTTC
CAWRAPSGAFWQYF
>TRBJ1-2|TRBV12-3/TRBV12-4|-|few
TGTGCCAGCAGTTTACGTCGCTATGGCTACACCTTC
CASSLRRYGYTF
>TRBJ2-3|TRBV24-1|TRBD2|few
TGTGCCACCAGTGAACCCTCGGCGGGGGGCACAGATACGCAGTATTTT
CATSEPSAGGTDTQYF
>TRBJ2-5|TRBV30|-|-
TGTGCCTGGGGGGACCAATACGACGGGACCCAGTACTTC
CAWGDQYDGTQYF
>TRBJ2-7|TRBV10-1|-|once
TGCGCCAGCAGTATCGGCCCAAACTACGAGCAGTACTTC
CASSIGPNYEQYF
>TRBJ2-1|TRBV24-1|TRBD2|-
TGTGCCACCAGTGGCCGGACTAGCGCCAACGACAATGAGCAGTTCTTC
CATSGRTSANDNEQFF
>TRBJ1-1|TRBV14|-|-
TGTGCCAGCAGCCAAGATCAGGAAGGGAGTGGAACTGAAGCTTTCTTT
CASSQDQEGSGTEAFF
>TRBJ1-5|TRBV2|-|-
TGTGCCAGCAGTGAACGGGGCACCCCCTATAGCAATCAGCCCCGGCATTTT
CASSERGTPYSNQPRHF
>TRBJ2-3|TRBV30|TRBD2|-
TGTGCCTGGAACCTCCTAGCGGTAACGCAGTATTTT
CAWNLLAVTQYF
>TRBJ2-7|TRBV11-2|-|-
TGTGCCAGCAGCTTAGTGGCTTACCAGCAGTACTTC
CASSLVAYQQYF
>TRBJ2-1|TRBV3-1|-|-
TGTGCCAGCAGCCAAGGCAGATACAATGAGCAGTTCTTC
CASSQGRYNEQFF
>TRBJ2-7|TRBV20-1|TRBD2|-
TGCAGTGCGGACCCCGGGACTAGCTACGAGCAGTACTTC
CSADPGTSYEQYF
>TRBJ2-3|TRBV20-1|TRBD2|many
TGCAGTGCTATAAAGGCTAGCGGGAACCCAGATACGCAGTATTTT
CSAIKASGNPDTQYF
>TRBJ2-3|TRBV20-1|TRBD2|few
TGCAGTGCTTCCACACTAAGCGGGAGTGGGGCAGATACGCAGTATTTT
CSASTLSGSGADTQYF
>TRBJ2-5|TRBV24-1|TRBD2|-
TGTGCCACCAGATCCGGGACTAGCGGAAAAGAGACCCAGTACTTC
CATRSGTSGKETQYF
>TRBJ2-3|TRBV20-1|TRBD2|-
TGCAGTGCTAGACCCCCCTCAGGACTAGCGGGGCACACAGATACGCAGTATTTT
CSARPPSGLAGHTDTQYF
>TRBJ2-2|TRBV2|-|-
TGTGCCAGCAGTGAAGATTTTGAAGGGGAGCTGTTTTTT
CASSEDFEGELFF
>TRBJ1-1|TRBV6-1|TRBD1|-
TGTGCCAGCAGTCCGGGACAGGGGGGGAACGCTGAAGCTTTCTTT
CASSPGQGGNAEAFF
>TRBJ2-7|TRBV28|-|-
TGTGCCAGCAGTTTCATGGAGCAGGGCCCCTACGAGCAGTACTTC
CASSFMEQGPYEQYF
>TRBJ2-5|TRBV12-3/TRBV12-4|-|few
TGTGCCAGCAGTCCCACCCTTGCGGGACTCCTAGCAGAGACCCAGTACTTC
CASSPTLAGLLAETQYF
>TRBJ2-7|TRBV5-6|-|-
TGTGCCAGCAGTCTGACAGGGACTATATACGAGCAGTACTTC
CASSLTGTIYEQYF
>TRBJ2-1|TRBV28|-|-
TGTGCCAGCAGTTTATACGGCGCGTCGGGGTACAATGAGCAGTTCTTC
CASSLYGASGYNEQFF
>TRBJ2-1|TRBV2|TRBD1|-
TGTGCCAGCACCGACGGGACAGGGGGCTACAATGAGCAGTTCTTC
CASTDGTGGYNEQFF
>TRBJ1-6|TRBV2|-|few
TGTGCCAGCAGCGACCGGGGAACACCCTCTAATTCACCCCTCCACTTT
CASSDRGTPSNSPLHF
>TRBJ2-7|TRBV11-2|-|-
TGTGCCAGCAGCTTAGATCGCCGGGTGGGAGGGGGGCAGTACTTC
CASSLDRRVGGGQYF
>TRBJ2-7|TRBV2|-|few
TGTGCCAGCACCCATCCACAGGGCTGGGGGGAGCAGTACTTC
CASTHPQGWGEQYF
>TRBJ2-7|TRBV9|TRBD1|few
TGTGCCAGCAGCTCCCGGCAGGGGGCTAGTGAGCAGTACTTC
CASSSRQGASEQYF
>TRBJ1-2|TRBV28|TRBD1|-
TGTGCCAGCACAACGGGACAGGGGAACATGGGCTACACCTTC
CASTTGQGNMGYTF
>TRBJ2-2|TRBV13|-|few
TGTGCCAGCAGCCGAAACCCCCGGCCCATCGGCGGGGAGCTGTTTTTT
CASSRNPRPIGGELFF